A single T cell receptor beta chain is shown here with its context. Its antigen is not identified. The second PCR ran roughly 7 to 11 cycles with a sample-barcoded 5' primer and J-beta primers. TCRdb processed the 5' RACE reads anew with MiXCR; each CDR3 protein has one entry. The table includes over 500,000 distinct CDR3 sequences, under 65% detected once. The germline gives CDR1 KGHSH, CDR2 LQKENI. The CDR3 has 13 residues. Trimming pared 3 bases from V and 10 bases from J, leaving 10 bases between. Aged roughly 6 to 90, donors were systemically healthy Caucasians from Russia. The study isolated at least 6 million PBMCs from each sample. The data stem from a study of blood T cells in healthy people across ages. Study results and limitations: Expanded clonotype shifts may have been confounded, as the donors had an unknown CMV status. Versus aged donors, long-lived donors had higher diversity and more naive CD4+ cells.

The TCR comes from a woman older than 75 in good health. This sequence joins TRBV18 and TRBJ1-6; maybe TRBD1 (6 bases). The material sequenced was blood. CDR3 in DNA: TGTGCCAGCTCACCGGACAGAATGTCACCCCTCCACTTT. Its protein product is CASSPDRMSPLHF.